The next 2 T cell receptor beta chains were all read from a single sample in a study of Ad26.COV2.S vaccination and SARS-CoV-2 variants. Measured with immunoSEQ multiplex PCR; TCRdb has only the in-frame clones, and not every one. The sample lists some 180,000 clones; around 88% were seen once. Sequenced here: peripheral blood, sampled after recovery from COVID-19. These receptors originate from a human donor who had recovered from COVID-19.

V and J are TRBV9 and TRBJ2-2; no clear D gene. Germline assignment: CDR1 SGDLS and CDR2 YYNGEE. Trimming removed 1 base at V and 3 bases at J, with 1 base between. This CDR3 is 12 amino acids long. The CDR3 DNA is TGTGCCAGCAGCGTATACACCGGGGAGCTGTTTTTT. Translating it yields CASSVYTGELFF.

V usage is TRBV4-1 and J usage is TRBJ1-2; 7 bases are a match to TRBD1. The CDR3 runs to 19 residues. CDR1 is MGHRA and CDR2 is YSYEKL in the germline V gene. Losses at the gene ends were 4 bases for V and 0 bases for J; bases not matched to a gene: 17. The CDR3 protein is CASSPPGDRSSKANYGYTF. In DNA form, the CDR3 reads TGCGCCAGCAGCCCCCCGGGGGACAGATCTTCTAAAGCTAACTATGGCTACACCTTC.